This TCR beta chain was identified during a study of blood T cell repertoires in COVID-19. Background on the study: Some COVID-19 samples were acute and others convalescent; all came from the United States, Italy and Spain.

Germline lookup yields CDR1 MNHEY and CDR2 SVGAGI. The CDR3 spans 15 residues. Trimming at V came to 9 bases and at J to 9 bases, leaving 14 bases not matched to a gene. Original methodology: Amplification from reference gene primers served as the basis for estimated nucleated cell counts. Sequenced by immunoSEQ multiplex PCR; TCRdb stores in-frame clones only, minus some. For V, J and clone size, that table is used; D and trimming come from the DNA. Of approximately 450,000 clones detected, about 85% appear once; the ten largest clones hold just under 2%. All enrollees were roughly 18 to 100 years old and from under 25 US areas. Participant reports of clinical history set cohort assignment.

The chain joins TRBV6-5 to TRBJ1-6; 7 nucleotides line up with TRBD1. Sample: PBMCs or T cells enriched from blood (not recorded which). The clonotype originates from a woman aged 18-29 years with acute COVID-19. For the CDR3, the DNA is TGTGCCAGTCTACCGGGACAGTGGTCCTCTTCACCCCTCCACTTT. This encodes CASLPGQWSSSPLHF.